The 13 T cell receptor beta chains given below trace back to one sample, sequenced in a study of blood T cell repertoires in COVID-19. Sequencing used immunoSEQ multiplex PCR; TCRdb keeps in-frame clones, though not all of them. The sample holds 200,000 to 250,000 clones, around 83% seen once. Sequencing was done on a sample of peripheral blood. The receptors stem from a woman in her 70s with COVID-19, enrolled during active disease.

The chain uses TRBV27 and TRBJ2-1; no clear D. Trimming pared 8 bases from V and 0 bases from J, leaving 5 bases between. The CDR3 covers 12 residues. CDR1 is MNHEY, CDR2 SMNVEV, per germline (reference sequence). CDR3 protein: CASHGSYNEQFF. The DNA for the CDR3 is TGTGCCAGCCACGGCTCCTACAATGAGCAGTTCTTC.

The chain couples TRBV19 to TRBJ2-1, with D possibly TRBD2 on 6 matching bases. The CDR3 has 16 amino acids. V was cut by 6 bases and J by 0 bases, with 15 bases left in between. Germline-derived CDR1 and CDR2 are LNHDA and SQIVND (reference sequence). This CDR3 is CASRGGSASSYNEQFF. CDR3 sequence (DNA): TGTGCCAGTAGGGGGGGTAGCGCAAGCTCCTACAATGAGCAGTTCTTC. The entire variable domain, with the rest obtained from reference TRBV19 and TRBJ2-1, is as follows: DGGITQSPKYLFRKEGQNVTLSCEQNLNHDAMYWYRQDPGQGLRLIYYSQIVNDFQKGDIAEGYSVSREKKESFPLTVTSAQKNPTAFYLCASRGGSASSYNEQFFGPGTRLTVL.

The chain joins TRBV6-2 or TRBV6-3 to TRBJ2-1; TRBD2 agrees at 8 bases. The CDR3 totals 15 residues. J lost 7 bases, V lost 1 base, and 6 bases had no gene match. CDR1 MNHEY and CDR2 SVGEGT come from the germline V gene. CDR3 sequence reads: CASSYWGLESNEQFF. The DNA of the CDR3 is TGTGCCAGCAGTTACTGGGGACTAGAATCGAATGAGCAGTTCTTC.

The chain links TRBV5-6 to TRBJ1-1, with a weak D call TRBD1 (6 bases). The ends were cut back, 4 bases at V and 1 base at J, with 14 bases in the middle. The CDR3 covers 15 residues. The germline V gene has CDR1 SGHDT and CDR2 YYEEEE. CDR3 protein: CASSRLTDRNTEAFF. The CDR3 nucleotides read TGTGCCAGCAGCCGCTTAACGGACAGGAACACTGAAGCTTTCTTT.

CDR3 DNA: TGTGCCACCAGCAGAGGAGGACAAGGGAGGGGTGAAAAACTGTTTTTT. It translates to CATSRGGQGRGEKLFF. The chain combines TRBV15 with TRBJ1-4, with TRBD1 as a possible D gene (5 bases). The CDR3 totals 16 residues. CDR1 and CDR2 from the germline V gene are LNHNV and YYDKDF (reference sequence). With 1 base removed from V and 7 bases from J, the gap between germline ends came to 16 bases.

The sample holds one count of this clone. The CDR3 loop is CASSQVEGGARGNTIYF. The CDR3 bases are TGTGCCAGCAGCCAAGTTGAGGGGGGGGCCAGAGGGAACACCATATATTTT. J is TRBJ1-3 and V is TRBV4-2; the D gene is possibly TRBD1 (6 bases). This CDR3 spans 17 amino acids. The V gene's germline CDR1 is LGHNA and CDR2 YNFKEQ. Trimming left V 1 base short and J 7 bases short, with 20 bases between.

This chain links TRBV5-1 with TRBJ1-3; TRBD1 is a possible D gene (6 bases). The V end was cut by 0 bases, the J end by 1 base, with 11 bases between. The CDR3 covers 16 residues. Per germline, CDR1 SGHRS and CDR2 YFSETQ. The CDR3 sequence: CASSLVGQGSGNTIYF. The CDR3 nucleotides are TGCGCCAGCAGCTTGGTTGGCCAGGGGTCTGGAAACACCATATATTTT.

This chain uses TRBV7-3 with TRBJ2-1; TRBD2 might be the D (5 bases). The CDR3 is 13 residues long. Per germline, CDR1 SGHTA and CDR2 FQGTGA. V dropped 0 bases and J dropped 9 bases, with 9 bases sitting between them. The CDR3 spells CASSLTYEGEQFF. The DNA for the CDR3 is TGTGCCAGCAGCTTAACGTACGAGGGTGAGCAGTTCTTC.

V and J are TRBV15 and TRBJ2-1; a possible D gene is TRBD2 (5 bases). The CDR3 contains 15 residues. V lost 0 bases, J lost 6 bases, and 12 bases lay in between. The germline V gene has CDR1 LNHNV and CDR2 YYDKDF (reference sequence). CDR3 in amino acids: CATSRDRGAFNEQFF. CDR3 DNA: TGTGCCACCAGCAGAGACCGGGGAGCCTTCAATGAGCAGTTCTTC.

The V and J genes are TRBV6-2 or TRBV6-3 and TRBJ2-6; D unclear. CDR3 length equals 16 residues. Deletions cut 2 bases from V and 1 base from J, with 9 bases between. Germline V gene lookup returns CDR1 MNHEY and CDR2 SVGEGT. CDR3 loop: CASSYPIVSGANVLTF. DNA of the CDR3: TGTGCCAGCAGTTACCCGATAGTTTCTGGGGCCAACGTCCTGACTTTC.

The chain employs TRBV24-1 and TRBJ2-3, with D perhaps TRBD1 (5 bases). Trimming stripped 1 base from V and 2 bases from J, with 9 bases between. CDR3 length equals 15 residues. The germline CDR1 and CDR2 sequences are KGHDR and SFDVKD. Here the CDR3 reads CATSDLIGATDTQYF. CDR3 DNA: TGTGCCACCAGTGATTTAATTGGGGCCACAGATACGCAGTATTTT.

This chain connects TRBV6-2 or TRBV6-3 to TRBJ1-5; 10 bases align to TRBD1. CDR1 and CDR2 from the germline V gene are MNHEY and SVGEGT. V lost 2 bases, J lost 3 bases, and 10 bases stayed unmatched. This CDR3 contains 18 residues. The CDR3 is CASSYRPDRGHNNQPQHF. CDR3 in DNA: TGTGCCAGCAGTTACCGTCCCGACAGGGGGCATAACAATCAGCCCCAGCATTTT.

This sequence joins TRBV27 and TRBJ2-5; 8 bases match TRBD1. The CDR3 covers 14 residues. CDR1 MNHEY and CDR2 SMNVEV come from the germline V gene (reference sequence). V shed 5 bases, J shed 2 bases, and the junction held 4 bases outside the gene matches. CDR3 nucleotide sequence: TGTGCCAGCAGTACAGGGGGGAGGCAAGAGACCCAGTACTTC. Translated: CASSTGGRQETQYF.